This TCR beta chain was documented in a study of blood T cell repertoires in COVID-19. Measured with immunoSEQ multiplex PCR; TCRdb has only the in-frame clones, and not every one. The table has a few hundred thousand clones, more than 85% seen once; the top ten hold roughly 10%. The germline V gene has CDR1 KGHSH and CDR2 LQKENI. V gave up 4 bases and J gave up 2 bases; unmatched junction bases: 7. CDR3 length equals 15 residues. Sequenced input: peripheral blood. The sequence was collected from a woman between 50 and 59 years old with COVID-19, enrolled during active disease. The chain couples TRBV18 to TRBJ1-1; 7 bases are a match to TRBD1. The CDR3 region is CASSLIDRANTEAFF. The CDR3 DNA reads TGTGCCAGCTCACTGATTGACAGGGCCAACACTGAAGCTTTCTTT. Together with reference TRBV18 and TRBJ1-1, the CDR3 gives the full variable domain: NAGVMQNPRHLVRRRGQEARLRCSPMKGHSHVYWYRQLPEEGLKFMVYLQKENIIDESGMPKERFSAEFPKEGPSILRIQQVVRGDSAAYFCASSLIDRANTEAFFGQGTRLTVV.